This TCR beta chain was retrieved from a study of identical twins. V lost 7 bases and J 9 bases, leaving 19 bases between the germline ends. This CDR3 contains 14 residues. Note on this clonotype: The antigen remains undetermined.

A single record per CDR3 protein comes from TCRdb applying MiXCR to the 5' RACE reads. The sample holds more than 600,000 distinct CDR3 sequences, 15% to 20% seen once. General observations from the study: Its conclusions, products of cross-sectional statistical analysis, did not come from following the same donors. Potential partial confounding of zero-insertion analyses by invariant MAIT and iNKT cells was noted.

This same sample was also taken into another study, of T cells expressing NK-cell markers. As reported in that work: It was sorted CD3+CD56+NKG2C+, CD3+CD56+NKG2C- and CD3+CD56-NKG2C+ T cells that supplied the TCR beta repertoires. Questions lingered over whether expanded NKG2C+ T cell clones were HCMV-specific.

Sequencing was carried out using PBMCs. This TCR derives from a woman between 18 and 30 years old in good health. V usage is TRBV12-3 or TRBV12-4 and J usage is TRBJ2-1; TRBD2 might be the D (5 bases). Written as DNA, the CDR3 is TGTGCCAGCAACCTTAGCGAGGAGCGTGGTGAGCAGTTCTTC. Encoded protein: CASNLSEERGEQFF.